The clone carrying this TCR beta chain was observed many times. Its antigen is unknown. Germline values: CDR1 SEHNR, CDR2 FQNEAQ (reference sequence). With 8 bases clipped from V and 5 bases from J, the junction kept 8 bases outside the gene matches. CDR3 size: 13 residues. This sample stems from a study of CD8+CD57+ T cells in acquired aplastic anemia. Turning to the study itself: DNA recovered from sorted CD4+ and CD8+ cells had a mean of approximately 3 ug. Whole-study results and caveats: The same twenty-nine CD8+ CDR3 sequences occurred in patients and in controls.

Using genomic DNA as the template, TCR beta VDJ and CDR3 profiling was carried out. TCRdb reanalysed the reads using MiXCR and keeps one entry per CDR3 protein. The sample lists under 350,000 distinct CDR3 sequences; under 60% were seen once. Those patients picked for sequencing had displayed CD8+CD57+ cell expansion on flow cytometry. The TCR comes from a human donor with aplastic anemia. This rearrangement joins TRBV7-9 to TRBJ1-1, with 7 bases fitting TRBD1. The specimen sequenced was sorted CD4+, CD8+, or CD8+CD57+ T cells (not recorded which) from PBMCs. The CDR3 bases are TGTGCCAGCCACAGGGGAGCGTTTACTGAAGCTTTCTTT. Its translation: CASHRGAFTEAFF.